This T cell receptor (beta chain) was sequenced in a study of cytomegalovirus exposure and HLA in healthy donors. CDR1 is SQVTM, CDR2 ANQGSEA, per germline. The CDR3 totals 13 residues. The primer mix had 60 Vbeta and 13 Jbeta primers. Using immunoSEQ multiplex PCR, the repertoire was profiled, and TCRdb retains in-frame clones only, with some absent. The sample comprises about 110,000 clones, 77% of which are singletons, and 4% to 5% rests with the top ten. Study outcomes and limitations: Analyses of presence/absence relied on an assumption of roughly uniform sequencing depth across donors. Later analysis suggested links between common viral pathogens and several top significant clusters.

About this clone: Its specificity is not known. The junction differs from germline at one of its ends, possibly a read error.

This sequence originates from a male donor in good health and CMV-seronegative. The rearrangement uses TRBV29-1 and TRBJ2-6; a possible D gene is TRBD1 (5 bases). The sample was PBMCs. CDR3 residues: CSVRESGANVPTF. As DNA, the CDR3 is TGCAGCGTCCGAGAATCTGGGGCCAACGTCCCGACTTTC.